This T cell receptor (beta chain) emerged from a study of beta chain features in type 1 diabetes. The study's findings and limits: Compared to healthy donors, patients appeared to have naive, central memory and Treg TCRB repertoires that were more alike.

Sequencing targeted expressed TCRB transcripts, as all isolated RNA had been reverse transcribed. Naive, central memory and regulatory T cell samples averaged around 3.8 million reads. Here immunoSEQ multiplex PCR was the method, and the copy in TCRdb shows in-frame clones only, minus some. This table holds 140,000 to 150,000 clones, 48% found once. This clone has a handful of counts. What it recognizes is unknown. Naive, central memory, regulatory and stem cell-like memory cells within the CD4+ compartment were sorted using CD45RO/CCR7/CD25/CD127/CD95/CD27. This TCR derives from a man aged 18 to 29 in good health. Sequences were obtained from Tregs from blood.

The CDR3 protein is CASSAHPTQETQYF. In nucleotides, the CDR3 is TGTGCCAGCAGCGCGCACCCCACTCAAGAGACCCAGTACTTC. This chain uses TRBV7-2 with TRBJ2-5; D gene ambiguous. Germline values: CDR1 SGHTA, CDR2 FQGNSA. This CDR3 region has 14 residues. Deletions cut 5 bases from V and 2 bases from J, with 12 bases between.